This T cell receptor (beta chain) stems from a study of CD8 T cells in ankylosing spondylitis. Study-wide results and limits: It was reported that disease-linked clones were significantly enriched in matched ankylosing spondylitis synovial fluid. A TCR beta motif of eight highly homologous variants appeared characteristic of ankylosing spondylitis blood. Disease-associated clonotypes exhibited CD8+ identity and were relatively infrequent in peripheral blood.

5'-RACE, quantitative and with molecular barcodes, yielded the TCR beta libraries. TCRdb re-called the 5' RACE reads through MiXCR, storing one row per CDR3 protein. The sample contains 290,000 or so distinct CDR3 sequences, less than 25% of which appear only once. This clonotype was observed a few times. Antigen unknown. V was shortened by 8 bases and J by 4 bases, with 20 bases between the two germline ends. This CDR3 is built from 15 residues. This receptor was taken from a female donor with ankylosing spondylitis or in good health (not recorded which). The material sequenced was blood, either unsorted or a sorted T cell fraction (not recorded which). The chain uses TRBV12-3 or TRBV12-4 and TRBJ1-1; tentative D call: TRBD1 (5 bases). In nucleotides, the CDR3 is TGTGCCAGCCTCAGGGAGTTCGCGTGGGGCACTGAAGCTTTCTTT. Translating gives CASLREFAWGTEAFF.